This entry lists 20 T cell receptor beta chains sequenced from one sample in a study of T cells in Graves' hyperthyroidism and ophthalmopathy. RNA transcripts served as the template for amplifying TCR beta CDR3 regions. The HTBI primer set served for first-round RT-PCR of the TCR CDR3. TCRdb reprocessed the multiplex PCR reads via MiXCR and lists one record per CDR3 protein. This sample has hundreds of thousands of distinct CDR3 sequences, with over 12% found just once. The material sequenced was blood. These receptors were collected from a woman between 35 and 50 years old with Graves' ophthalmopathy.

The CDR3 loop reads CATHTPGVVYGYTF. The CDR3 DNA reads as TGTGCCACCCACACCCCCGGGGTAGTCTATGGCTACACCTTC. The chain combines TRBV28 with TRBJ1-2, with unresolved D. The ends were cut back, 10 bases at V and 4 bases at J, with 19 bases in the middle. Germline V gene data show CDR1 as MDHEN and CDR2 as SYDVKM. This CDR3 is built from 14 residues.

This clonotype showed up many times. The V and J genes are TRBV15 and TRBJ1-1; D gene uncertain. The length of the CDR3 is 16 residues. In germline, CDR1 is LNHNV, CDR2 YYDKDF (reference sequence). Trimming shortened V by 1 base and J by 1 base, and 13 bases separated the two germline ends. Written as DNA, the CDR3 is TGTGCCACCAGCAGAGTAGTTGTCAGTCAGAACACTGAAGCTTTCTTT. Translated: CATSRVVVSQNTEAFF.

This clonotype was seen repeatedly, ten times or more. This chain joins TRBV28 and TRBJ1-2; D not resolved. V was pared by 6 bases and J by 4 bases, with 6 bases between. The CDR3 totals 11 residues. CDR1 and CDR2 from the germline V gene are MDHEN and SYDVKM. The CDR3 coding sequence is TGTGCCAGCAGGGACTTCTATGGCTACACCTTC. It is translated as CASRDFYGYTF.

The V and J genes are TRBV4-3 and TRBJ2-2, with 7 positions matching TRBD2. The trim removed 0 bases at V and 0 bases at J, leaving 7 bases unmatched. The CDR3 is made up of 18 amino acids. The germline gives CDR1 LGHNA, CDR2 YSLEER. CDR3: CASSQEPSGPSNTGELFF. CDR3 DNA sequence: TGCGCCAGCAGCCAAGAACCTAGCGGACCATCGAACACCGGGGAGCTGTTTTTT.

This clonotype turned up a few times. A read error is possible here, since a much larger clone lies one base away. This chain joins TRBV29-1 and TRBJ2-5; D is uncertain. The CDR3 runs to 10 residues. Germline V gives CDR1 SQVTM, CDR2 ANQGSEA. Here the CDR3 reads CSVLTETQHF. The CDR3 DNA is TGCAGCGTTTTAACCGAGACCCAGCACTTC.

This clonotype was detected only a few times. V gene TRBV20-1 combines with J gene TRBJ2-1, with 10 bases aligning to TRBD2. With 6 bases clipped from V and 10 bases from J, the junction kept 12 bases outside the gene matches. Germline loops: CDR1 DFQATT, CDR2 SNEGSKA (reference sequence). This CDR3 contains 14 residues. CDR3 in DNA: TGCAGTGCCGGAGGGCTAGCGGGAGCAGGAGAGCAGTTCTTC. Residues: CSAGGLAGAGEQFF.

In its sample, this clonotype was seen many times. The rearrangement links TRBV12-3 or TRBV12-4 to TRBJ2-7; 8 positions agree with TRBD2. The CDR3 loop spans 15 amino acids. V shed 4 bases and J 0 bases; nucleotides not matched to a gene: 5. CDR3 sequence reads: CASSSIGGVSYEQYF. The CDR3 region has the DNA TGTGCCAGCAGTTCTATCGGGGGGGTCTCCTACGAGCAGTACTTC.

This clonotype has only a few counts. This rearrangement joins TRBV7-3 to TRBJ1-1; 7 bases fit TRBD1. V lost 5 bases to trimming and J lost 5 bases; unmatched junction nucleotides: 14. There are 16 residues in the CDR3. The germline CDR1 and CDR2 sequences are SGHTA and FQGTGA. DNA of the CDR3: TGTGCCAGCAGCCCACCCCCGACAGGGCGGTTTACTGAAGCTTTCTTT. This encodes CASSPPPTGRFTEAFF.

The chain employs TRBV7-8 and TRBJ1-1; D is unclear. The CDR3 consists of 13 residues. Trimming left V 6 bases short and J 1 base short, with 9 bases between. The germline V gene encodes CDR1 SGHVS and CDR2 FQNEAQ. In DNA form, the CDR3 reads TGTGCCAGCAGTGCCGACTGGAACACTGAAGCTTTCTTT. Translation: CASSADWNTEAFF. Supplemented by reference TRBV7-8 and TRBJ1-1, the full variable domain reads GAGVSQSPRYKVAKRGQDVALRCDPISGHVSLFWYQQALGQGPEFLTYFQNEAQLDKSGLPSDRFFAERPEGSVSTLKIQRTQQEDSAVYLCASSADWNTEAFFGQGTRLTVV.

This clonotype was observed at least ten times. As DNA, the CDR3 is TGTGCCAGCAGGTCCGGACAGCTCACTGAAGCTTTCTTT. It encodes CASRSGQLTEAFF. The gene calls are TRBV28 and TRBJ1-1, with a weak D call TRBD1 (6 bases). CDR3 size: 13 residues. V was shortened by 6 bases and J by 4 bases, with 12 bases between the two germline ends. CDR1 MDHEN and CDR2 SYDVKM come from the germline V gene.

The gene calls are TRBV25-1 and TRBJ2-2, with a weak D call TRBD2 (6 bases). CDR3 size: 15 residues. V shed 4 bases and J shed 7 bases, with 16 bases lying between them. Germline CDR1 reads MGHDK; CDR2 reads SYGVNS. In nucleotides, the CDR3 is TGTGCCAGCAGTGTGGGGGGAGCGTTAGGCGGGGAGCTGTTTTTT. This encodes CASSVGGALGGELFF.

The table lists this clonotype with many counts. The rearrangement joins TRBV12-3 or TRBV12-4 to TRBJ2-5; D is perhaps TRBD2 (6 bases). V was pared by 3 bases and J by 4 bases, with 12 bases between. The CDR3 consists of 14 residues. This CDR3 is CASSFGGARETQYF. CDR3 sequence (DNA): TGTGCCAGCAGTTTCGGAGGGGCAAGAGAGACCCAGTACTTC.

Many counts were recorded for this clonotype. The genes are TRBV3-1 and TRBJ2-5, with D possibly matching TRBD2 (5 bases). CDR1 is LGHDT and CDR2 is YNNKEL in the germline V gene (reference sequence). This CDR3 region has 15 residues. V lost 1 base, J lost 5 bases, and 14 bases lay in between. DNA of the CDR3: TGTGCCAGCAGCCAAGTTCAGGACTCGGGGGAGACCCAGTACTTC. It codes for CASSQVQDSGETQYF.

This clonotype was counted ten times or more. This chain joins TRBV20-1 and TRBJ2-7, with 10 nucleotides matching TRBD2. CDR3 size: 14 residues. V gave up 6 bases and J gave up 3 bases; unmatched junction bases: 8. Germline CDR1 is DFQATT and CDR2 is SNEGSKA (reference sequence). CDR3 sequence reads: CSASLAGSNYEQYF. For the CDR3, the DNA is TGCAGTGCCTCACTAGCGGGAAGTAACTACGAGCAGTACTTC.

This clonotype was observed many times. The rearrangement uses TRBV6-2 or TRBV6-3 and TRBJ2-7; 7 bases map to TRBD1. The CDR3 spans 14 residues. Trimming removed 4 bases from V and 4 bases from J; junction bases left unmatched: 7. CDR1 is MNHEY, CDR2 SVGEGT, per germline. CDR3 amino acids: CASSFVRQGYEQYF. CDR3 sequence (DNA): TGTGCCAGCAGTTTCGTACGACAGGGATACGAGCAGTACTTC.

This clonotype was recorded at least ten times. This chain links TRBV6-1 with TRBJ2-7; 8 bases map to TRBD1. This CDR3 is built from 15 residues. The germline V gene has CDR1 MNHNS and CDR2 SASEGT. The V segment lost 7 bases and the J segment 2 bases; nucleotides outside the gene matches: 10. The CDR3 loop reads CASKKNRGLTYEQYF. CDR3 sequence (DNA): TGTGCCAGCAAGAAGAACAGGGGGTTGACCTACGAGCAGTACTTC.

The DNA of the CDR3 is TGTGCCAGCAAGGGCGGGGGGCTCGGGCCCCAGCATTTT. This translates into CASKGGGLGPQHF. V usage is TRBV28 and J usage is TRBJ1-5; the D gene is possibly TRBD1 (6 bases). Germline values: CDR1 MDHEN, CDR2 SYDVKM. The CDR3 length is 13 residues. V lost 7 bases, J lost 9 bases, and 16 bases lay in between.

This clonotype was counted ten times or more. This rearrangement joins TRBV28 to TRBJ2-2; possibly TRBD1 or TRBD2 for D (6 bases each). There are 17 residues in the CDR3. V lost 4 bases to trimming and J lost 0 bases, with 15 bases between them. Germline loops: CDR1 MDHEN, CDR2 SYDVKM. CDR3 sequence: CASSSPGDTSNTGELFF. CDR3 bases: TGTGCCAGCAGTTCCCCGGGGGACACCTCGAACACCGGGGAGCTGTTTTTT.

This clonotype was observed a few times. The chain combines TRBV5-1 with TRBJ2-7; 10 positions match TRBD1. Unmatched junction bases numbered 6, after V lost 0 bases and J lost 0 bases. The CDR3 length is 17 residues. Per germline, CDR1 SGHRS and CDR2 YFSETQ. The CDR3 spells CASSLGMRTGGSYEQYF. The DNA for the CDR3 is TGCGCCAGCAGCTTGGGGATGAGGACAGGGGGCTCCTACGAGCAGTACTTC.

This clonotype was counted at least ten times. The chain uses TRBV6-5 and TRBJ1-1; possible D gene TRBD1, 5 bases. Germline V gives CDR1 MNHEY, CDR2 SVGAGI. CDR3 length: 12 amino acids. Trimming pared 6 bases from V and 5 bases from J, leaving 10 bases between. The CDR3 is CASSTGETEAFF. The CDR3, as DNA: TGTGCCAGCAGCACGGGGGAGACTGAAGCTTTCTTT.